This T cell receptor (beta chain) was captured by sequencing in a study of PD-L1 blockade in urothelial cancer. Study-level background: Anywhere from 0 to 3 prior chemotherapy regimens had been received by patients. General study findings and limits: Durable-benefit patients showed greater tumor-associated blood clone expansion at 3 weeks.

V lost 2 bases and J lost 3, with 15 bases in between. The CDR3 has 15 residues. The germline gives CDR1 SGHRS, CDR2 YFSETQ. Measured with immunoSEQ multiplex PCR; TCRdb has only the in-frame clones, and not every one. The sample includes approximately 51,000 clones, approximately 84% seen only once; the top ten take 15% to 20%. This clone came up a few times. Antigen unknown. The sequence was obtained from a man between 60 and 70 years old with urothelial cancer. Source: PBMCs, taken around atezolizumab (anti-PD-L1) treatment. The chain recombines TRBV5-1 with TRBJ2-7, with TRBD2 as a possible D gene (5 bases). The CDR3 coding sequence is TGCGCCAGCAGCTTTGAGGGTTTCCGGCGCTACGAGCAGTACTTC. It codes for CASSFEGFRRYEQYF.